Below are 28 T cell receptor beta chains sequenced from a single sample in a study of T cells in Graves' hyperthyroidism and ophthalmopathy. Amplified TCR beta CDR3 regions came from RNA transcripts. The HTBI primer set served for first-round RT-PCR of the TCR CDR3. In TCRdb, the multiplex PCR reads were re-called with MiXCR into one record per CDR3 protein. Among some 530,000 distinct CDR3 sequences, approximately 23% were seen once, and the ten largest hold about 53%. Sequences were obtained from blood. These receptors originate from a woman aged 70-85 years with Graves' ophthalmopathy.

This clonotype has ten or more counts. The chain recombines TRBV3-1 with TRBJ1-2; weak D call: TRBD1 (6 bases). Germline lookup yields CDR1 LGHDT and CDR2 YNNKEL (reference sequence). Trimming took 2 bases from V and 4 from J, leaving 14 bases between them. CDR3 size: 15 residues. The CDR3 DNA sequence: TGTGCCAGCAGCCAAACAGCCAGGGGTGGCTATGGCTACACCTTC. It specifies CASSQTARGGYGYTF.

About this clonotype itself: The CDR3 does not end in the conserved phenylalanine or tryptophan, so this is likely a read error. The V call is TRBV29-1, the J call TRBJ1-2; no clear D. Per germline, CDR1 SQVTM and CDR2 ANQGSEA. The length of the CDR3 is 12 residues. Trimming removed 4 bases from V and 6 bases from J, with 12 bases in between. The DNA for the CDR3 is TGCAGCGTTGGAGGCGGGTATCATGGCTACACCCTC. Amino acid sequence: CSVGGGYHGYTL.

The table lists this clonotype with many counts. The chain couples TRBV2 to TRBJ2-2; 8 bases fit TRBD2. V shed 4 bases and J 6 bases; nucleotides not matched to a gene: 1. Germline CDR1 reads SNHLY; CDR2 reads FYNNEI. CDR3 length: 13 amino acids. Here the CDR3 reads CASSATSAGELFF. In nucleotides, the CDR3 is TGTGCCAGCAGTGCGACTAGCGCCGGGGAGCTGTTTTTT.

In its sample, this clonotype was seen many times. CDR3 sequence reads: CASSLSQGVSETQYF. The CDR3 DNA sequence: TGTGCCAGCAGTTTGAGTCAGGGAGTGAGCGAGACCCAGTACTTC. The V gene is TRBV12-3 or TRBV12-4, the J gene TRBJ2-5; D may match TRBD1 or TRBD2 (5 bases each). Deletions cut 3 bases from V and 5 bases from J, with 16 bases between. The CDR3 consists of 15 residues.

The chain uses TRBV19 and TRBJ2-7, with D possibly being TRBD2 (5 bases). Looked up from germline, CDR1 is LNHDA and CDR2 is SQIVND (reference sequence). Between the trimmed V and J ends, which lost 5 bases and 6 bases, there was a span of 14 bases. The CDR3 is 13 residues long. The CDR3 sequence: CASSLAPGLEQYF. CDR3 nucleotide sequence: TGTGCCAGTAGTTTAGCGCCCGGGCTCGAGCAGTACTTC.

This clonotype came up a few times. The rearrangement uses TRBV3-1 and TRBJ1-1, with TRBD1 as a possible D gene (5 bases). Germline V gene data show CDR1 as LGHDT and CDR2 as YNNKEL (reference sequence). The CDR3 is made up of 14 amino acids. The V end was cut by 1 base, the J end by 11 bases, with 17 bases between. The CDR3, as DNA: TGTGCCAGCAGCCAAGTGGGGGGGGTTGTACGCGCTTTCTTT. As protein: CASSQVGGVVRAFF. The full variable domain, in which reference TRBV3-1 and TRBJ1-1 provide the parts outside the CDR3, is DTAVSQTPKYLVTQMGNDKSIKCEQNLGHDTMYWYKQDSKKFLKIMFSYNNKELIINETVPNRFSPKSPDKAHLNLHINSLELGDSAVYFCASSQVGGVVRAFFGQGTRLTVV.

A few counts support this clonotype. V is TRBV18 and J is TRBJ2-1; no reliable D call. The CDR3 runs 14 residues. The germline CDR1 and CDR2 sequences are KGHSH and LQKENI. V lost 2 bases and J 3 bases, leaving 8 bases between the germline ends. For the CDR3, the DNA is TGTGCCAGCTCACCAAAGGGCATCTACAATGAGCAGTTCTTC. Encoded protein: CASSPKGIYNEQFF.

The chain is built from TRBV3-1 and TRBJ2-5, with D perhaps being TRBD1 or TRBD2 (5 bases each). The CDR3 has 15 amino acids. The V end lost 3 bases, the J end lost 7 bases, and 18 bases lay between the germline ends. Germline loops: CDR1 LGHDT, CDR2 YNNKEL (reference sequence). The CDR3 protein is CASSHSVGVRVTQYF. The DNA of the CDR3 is TGTGCCAGCAGCCATTCAGTGGGGGTGCGGGTGACCCAGTACTTC.

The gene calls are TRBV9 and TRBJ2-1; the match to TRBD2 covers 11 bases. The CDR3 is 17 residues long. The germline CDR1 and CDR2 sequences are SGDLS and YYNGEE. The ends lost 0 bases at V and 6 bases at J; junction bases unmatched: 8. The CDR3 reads CASSVGAVTSGINEQFF. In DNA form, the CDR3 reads TGTGCCAGCAGCGTAGGGGCCGTGACTAGCGGGATCAATGAGCAGTTCTTC.

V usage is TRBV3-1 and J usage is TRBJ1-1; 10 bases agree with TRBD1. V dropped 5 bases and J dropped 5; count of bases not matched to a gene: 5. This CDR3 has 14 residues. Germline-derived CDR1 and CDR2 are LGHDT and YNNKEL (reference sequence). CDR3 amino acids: CASSYGTGETEAFF. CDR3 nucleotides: TGTGCCAGCAGCTACGGGACAGGGGAAACTGAAGCTTTCTTT.

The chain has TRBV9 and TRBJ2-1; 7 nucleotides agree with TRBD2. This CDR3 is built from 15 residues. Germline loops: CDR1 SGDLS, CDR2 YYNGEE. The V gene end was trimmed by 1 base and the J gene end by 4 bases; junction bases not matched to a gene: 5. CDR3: CASSVWEGPYNEQFF. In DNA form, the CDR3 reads TGTGCCAGCAGCGTATGGGAGGGCCCTTACAATGAGCAGTTCTTC.

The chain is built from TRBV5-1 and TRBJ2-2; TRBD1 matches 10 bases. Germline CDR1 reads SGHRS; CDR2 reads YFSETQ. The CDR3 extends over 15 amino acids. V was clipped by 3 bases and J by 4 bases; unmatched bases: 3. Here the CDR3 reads CASSSGTGVTGELFF. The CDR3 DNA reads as TGCGCCAGCAGCTCCGGGACAGGGGTCACCGGGGAGCTGTTTTTT.

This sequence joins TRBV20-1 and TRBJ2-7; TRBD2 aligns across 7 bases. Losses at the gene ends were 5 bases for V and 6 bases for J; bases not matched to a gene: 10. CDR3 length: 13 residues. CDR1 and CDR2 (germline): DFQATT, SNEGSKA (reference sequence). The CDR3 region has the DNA TGCAGTGCTGTCGGGGGGACTCTTCGCGAGCAGTACTTC. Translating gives CSAVGGTLREQYF.

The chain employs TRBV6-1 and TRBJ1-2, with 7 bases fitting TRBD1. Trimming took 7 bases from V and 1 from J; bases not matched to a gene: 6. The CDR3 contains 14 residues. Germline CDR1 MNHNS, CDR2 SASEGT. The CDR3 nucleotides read TGTGCCAGCAACTACGGGACAGTTAACTATGGCTACACCTTC. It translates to CASNYGTVNYGYTF.

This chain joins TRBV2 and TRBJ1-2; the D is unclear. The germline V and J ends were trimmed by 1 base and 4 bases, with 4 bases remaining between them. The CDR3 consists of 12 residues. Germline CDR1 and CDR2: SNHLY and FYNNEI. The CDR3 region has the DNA TGTGCCAGCAGTGAAGGAATCTATGGCTACACCTTC. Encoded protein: CASSEGIYGYTF. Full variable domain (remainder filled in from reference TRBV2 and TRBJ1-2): EPEVTQTPSHQVTQMGQEVILRCVPISNHLYFYWYRQILGQKVEFLVSFYNNEISEKSEIFDDQFSVERPDGSNFTLKIRSTKLEDSAMYFCASSEGIYGYTFGSGTRLTVV.

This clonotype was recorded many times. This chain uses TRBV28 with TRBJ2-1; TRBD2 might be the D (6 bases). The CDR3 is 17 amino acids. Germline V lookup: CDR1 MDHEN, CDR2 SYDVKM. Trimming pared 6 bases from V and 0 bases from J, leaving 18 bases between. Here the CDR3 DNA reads TGTGCCAGCAGAGGGACCCGGGGACTGATCTCCTACAATGAGCAGTTCTTC. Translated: CASRGTRGLISYNEQFF.

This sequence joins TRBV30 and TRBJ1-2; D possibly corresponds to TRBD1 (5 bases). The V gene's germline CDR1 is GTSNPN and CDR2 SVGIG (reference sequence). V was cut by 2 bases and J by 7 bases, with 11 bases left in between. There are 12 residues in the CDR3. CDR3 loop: CAWSTGTGGYTF. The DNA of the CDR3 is TGTGCCTGGAGTACAGGCACCGGTGGCTACACCTTC.

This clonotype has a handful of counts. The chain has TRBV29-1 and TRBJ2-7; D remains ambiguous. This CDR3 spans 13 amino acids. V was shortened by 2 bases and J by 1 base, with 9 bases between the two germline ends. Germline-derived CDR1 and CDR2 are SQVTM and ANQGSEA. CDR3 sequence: CSVELRPSYEQYF. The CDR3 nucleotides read TGCAGCGTTGAACTTAGGCCTTCCTACGAGCAGTACTTC.

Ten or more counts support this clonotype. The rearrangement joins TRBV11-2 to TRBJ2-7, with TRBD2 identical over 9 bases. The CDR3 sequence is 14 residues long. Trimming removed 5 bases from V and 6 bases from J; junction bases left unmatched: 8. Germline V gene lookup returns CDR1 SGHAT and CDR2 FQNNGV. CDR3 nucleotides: TGTGCCAGCAGCGTGGGACTAGCAGAGGGCGAGCAGTACTTC. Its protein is CASSVGLAEGEQYF.

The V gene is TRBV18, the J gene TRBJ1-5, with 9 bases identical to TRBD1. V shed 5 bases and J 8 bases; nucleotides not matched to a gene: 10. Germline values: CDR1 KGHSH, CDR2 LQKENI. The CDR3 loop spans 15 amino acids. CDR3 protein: CASSSSRDRVEPQHF. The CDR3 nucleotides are TGTGCCAGCTCATCGTCCCGGGACAGGGTTGAGCCCCAGCATTTT. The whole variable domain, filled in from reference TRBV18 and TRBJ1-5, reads NAGVMQNPRHLVRRRGQEARLRCSPMKGHSHVYWYRQLPEEGLKFMVYLQKENIIDESGMPKERFSAEFPKEGPSILRIQQVVRGDSAAYFCASSSSRDRVEPQHFGDGTRLSIL.

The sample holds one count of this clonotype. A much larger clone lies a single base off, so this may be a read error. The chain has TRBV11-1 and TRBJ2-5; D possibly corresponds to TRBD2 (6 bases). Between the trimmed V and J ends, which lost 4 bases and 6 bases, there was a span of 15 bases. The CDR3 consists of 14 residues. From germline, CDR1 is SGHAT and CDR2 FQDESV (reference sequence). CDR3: CASSSGLTGQTQYF. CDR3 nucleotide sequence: TGTGCCAGCAGCTCAGGACTAACCGGTCAGACCCAGTACTTC. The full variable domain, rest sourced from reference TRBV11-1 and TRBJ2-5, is EAEVAQSPRYKITEKSQAVAFWCDPISGHATLYWYRQILGQGPELLVQFQDESVVDDSQLPKDRFSAERLKGVDSTLKIQPAELGDSAMYLCASSSGLTGQTQYFGPGTRLLVL.

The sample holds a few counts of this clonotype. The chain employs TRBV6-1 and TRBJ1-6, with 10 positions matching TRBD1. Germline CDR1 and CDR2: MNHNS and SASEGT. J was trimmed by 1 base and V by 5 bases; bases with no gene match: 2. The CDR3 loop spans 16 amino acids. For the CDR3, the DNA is TGTGCCAGCAGTCCGGGACAGGGGTCCTATAATTCACCCCTCCACTTT. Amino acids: CASSPGQGSYNSPLHF.

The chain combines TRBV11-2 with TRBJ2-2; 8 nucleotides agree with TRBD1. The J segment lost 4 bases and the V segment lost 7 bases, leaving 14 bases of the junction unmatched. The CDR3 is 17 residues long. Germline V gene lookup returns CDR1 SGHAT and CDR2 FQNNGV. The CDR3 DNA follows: TGTGCCAGCACCCTACAGCCAGGGGGCTTAGGCACCGGGGAGCTGTTTTTT. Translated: CASTLQPGGLGTGELFF.

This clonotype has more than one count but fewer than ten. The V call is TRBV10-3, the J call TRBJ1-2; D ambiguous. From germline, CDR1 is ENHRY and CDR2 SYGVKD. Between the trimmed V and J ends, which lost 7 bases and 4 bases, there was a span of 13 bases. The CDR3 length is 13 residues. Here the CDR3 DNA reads TGTGCCATCACCGATGGCTCCGCCTATGGCTACACCTTC. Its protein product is CAITDGSAYGYTF.

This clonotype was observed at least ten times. This CDR3 is CASSPQQGHEQFF. CDR3 sequence (DNA): TGTGCCAGCAGCCCTCAACAGGGCCATGAGCAGTTCTTC. The rearrangement uses TRBV11-2 and TRBJ2-1; tentatively, D is TRBD1 (6 bases). V dropped 5 bases and J dropped 8 bases, with 13 bases sitting between them. CDR3 length equals 13 residues. CDR1 is SGHAT, CDR2 FQNNGV, per germline.

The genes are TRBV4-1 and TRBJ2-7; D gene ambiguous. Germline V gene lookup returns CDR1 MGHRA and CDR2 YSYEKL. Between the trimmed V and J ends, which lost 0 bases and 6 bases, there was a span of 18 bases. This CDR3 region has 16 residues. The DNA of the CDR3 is TGCGCCAGCAGCCAAGAGGGGAACAGTATACCTGGCGAGCAGTACTTC. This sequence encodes CASSQEGNSIPGEQYF.

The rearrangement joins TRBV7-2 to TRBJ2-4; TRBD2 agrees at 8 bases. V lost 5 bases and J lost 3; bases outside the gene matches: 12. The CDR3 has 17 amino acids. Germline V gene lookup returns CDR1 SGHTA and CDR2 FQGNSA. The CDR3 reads CASSPSWAGGGKNIQYF. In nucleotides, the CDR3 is TGTGCCAGCAGCCCATCCTGGGCGGGAGGAGGCAAAAACATTCAGTACTTC. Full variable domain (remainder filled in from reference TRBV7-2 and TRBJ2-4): GAGVSQSPSNKVTEKGKDVELRCDPISGHTALYWYRQSLGQGLEFLIYFQGNSAPDKSGLPSDRFSAERTGGSVSTLTIQRTQQEDSAVYLCASSPSWAGGGKNIQYFGAGTRLSVL.

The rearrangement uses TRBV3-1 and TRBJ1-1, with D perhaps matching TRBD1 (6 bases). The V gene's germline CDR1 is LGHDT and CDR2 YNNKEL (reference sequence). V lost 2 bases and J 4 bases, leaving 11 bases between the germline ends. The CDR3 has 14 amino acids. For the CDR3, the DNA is TGTGCCAGCAGCCAACAGGGGAGGACCACTGAAGCTTTCTTT. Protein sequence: CASSQQGRTTEAFF.